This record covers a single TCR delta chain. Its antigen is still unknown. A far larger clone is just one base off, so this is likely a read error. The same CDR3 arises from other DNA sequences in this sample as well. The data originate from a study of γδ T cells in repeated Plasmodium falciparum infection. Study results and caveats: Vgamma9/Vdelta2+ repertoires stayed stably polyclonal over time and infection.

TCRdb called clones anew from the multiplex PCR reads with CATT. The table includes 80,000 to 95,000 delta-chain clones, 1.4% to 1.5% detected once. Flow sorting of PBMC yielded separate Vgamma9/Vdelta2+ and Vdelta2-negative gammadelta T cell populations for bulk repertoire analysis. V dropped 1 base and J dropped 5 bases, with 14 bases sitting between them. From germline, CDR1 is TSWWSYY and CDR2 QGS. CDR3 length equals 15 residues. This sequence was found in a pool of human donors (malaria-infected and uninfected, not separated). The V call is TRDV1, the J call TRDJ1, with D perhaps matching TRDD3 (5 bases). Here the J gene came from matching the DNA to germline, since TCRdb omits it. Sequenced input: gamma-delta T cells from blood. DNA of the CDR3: TGTGCTCTTGGGGAACCGTCTACTACTGGAGATAAACTCATCTTT. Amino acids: CALGEPSTTGDKLIF.